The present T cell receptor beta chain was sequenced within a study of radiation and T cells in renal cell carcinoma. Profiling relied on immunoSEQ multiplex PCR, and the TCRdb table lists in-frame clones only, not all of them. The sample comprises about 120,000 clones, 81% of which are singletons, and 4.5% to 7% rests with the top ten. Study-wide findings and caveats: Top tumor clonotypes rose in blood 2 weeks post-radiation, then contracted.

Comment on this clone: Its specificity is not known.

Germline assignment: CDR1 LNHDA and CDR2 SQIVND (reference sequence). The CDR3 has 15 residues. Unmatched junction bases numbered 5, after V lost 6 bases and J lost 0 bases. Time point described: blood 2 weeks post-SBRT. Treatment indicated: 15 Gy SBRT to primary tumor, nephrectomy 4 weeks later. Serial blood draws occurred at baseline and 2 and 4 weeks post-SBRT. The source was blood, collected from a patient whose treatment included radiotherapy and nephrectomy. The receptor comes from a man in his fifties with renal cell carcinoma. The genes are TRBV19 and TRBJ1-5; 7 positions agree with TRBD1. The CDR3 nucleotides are TGTGCCAGTAGCATGACAGGGAATAGCAATCAGCCCCAGCATTTT. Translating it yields CASSMTGNSNQPQHF.